The entry that follows covers one T cell receptor (beta chain) sequence. The antigen is not known. The primer mix had 60 Vbeta and 13 Jbeta primers. Sequencing was performed with immunoSEQ multiplex PCR; in TCRdb, only in-frame clones are kept and a portion is missing. The sample has under 150,000 clones; 75% to 85% are singletons. These data come from a study of cytomegalovirus exposure and HLA in healthy donors. Broader study findings: Many donors shared some public TCRs, even though most TCR sequences were rare. Under in vitro conditions, three CMV-associated chains were confirmed as specific for CMV antigens.

The V gene end was trimmed by 4 bases and the J gene end by 7 bases; junction bases not matched to a gene: 9. Germline CDR1 and CDR2: SGDLS and YYNGEE. The CDR3 contains 15 residues. This clonotype was obtained from a woman in her thirties or forties in good health and CMV-seronegative. This chain links TRBV9 with TRBJ2-1; 9 bases match TRBD2. Specimen: PBMCs. CDR3 coding DNA: TGTGCCAGCAGCATACGACTAGCGGCCCTAAATGAGCAGTTCTTC. This gives the protein CASSIRLAALNEQFF. Together with reference TRBV9 and TRBJ2-1, the CDR3 gives the full variable domain: DSGVTQTPKHLITATGQRVTLRCSPRSGDLSVYWYQQSLDQGLQFLIQYYNGEERAKGNILERFSAQQFPDLHSELNLSSLELGDSALYFCASSIRLAALNEQFFGPGTRLTVL.